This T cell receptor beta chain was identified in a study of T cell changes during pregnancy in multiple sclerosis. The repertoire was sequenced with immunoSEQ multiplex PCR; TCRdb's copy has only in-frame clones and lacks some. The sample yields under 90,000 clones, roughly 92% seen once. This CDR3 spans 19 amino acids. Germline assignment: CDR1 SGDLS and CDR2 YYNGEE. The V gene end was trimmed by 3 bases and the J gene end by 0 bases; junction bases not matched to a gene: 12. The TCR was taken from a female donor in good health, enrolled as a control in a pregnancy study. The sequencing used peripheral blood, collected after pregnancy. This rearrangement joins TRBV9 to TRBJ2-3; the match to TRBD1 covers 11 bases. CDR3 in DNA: TGTGCCAGCAGCGAGGGACAGGGGGGAGTATTATCTAGCACAGATACGCAGTATTTT. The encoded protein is CASSEGQGGVLSSTDTQYF.